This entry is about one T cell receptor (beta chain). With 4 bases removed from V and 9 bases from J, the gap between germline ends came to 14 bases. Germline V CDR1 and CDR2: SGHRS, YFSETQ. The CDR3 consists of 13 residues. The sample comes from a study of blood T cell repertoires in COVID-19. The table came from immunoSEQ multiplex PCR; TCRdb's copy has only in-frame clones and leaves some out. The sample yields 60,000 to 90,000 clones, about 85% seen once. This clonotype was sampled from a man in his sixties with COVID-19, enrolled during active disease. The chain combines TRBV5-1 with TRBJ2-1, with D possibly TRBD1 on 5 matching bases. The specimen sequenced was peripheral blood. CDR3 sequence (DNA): TGCGCCAGCAGCCGGAACAGGTTCAGTGAGCAGTTCTTC. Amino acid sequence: CASSRNRFSEQFF.